What follows describes a single T cell receptor (beta chain). Its antigen is still unknown. This entry is derived from a study of PD-1 blockade in classical Hodgkin lymphoma. Study-level background: A 3 mg/kg intravenous dose of nivolumab was received by patients every 2 weeks.

Each patient's relapse followed autologous stem cell transplantation, and brentuximab vedotin exposure varied. Germline V gene data show CDR1 as MNHNY and CDR2 as SVGAGI (reference sequence). The CDR3 is made up of 15 amino acids. Trimming cost V 8 bases and J 0 bases, with 13 bases left between them. Clones were sequenced by immunoSEQ multiplex PCR, and TCRdb holds only the in-frame ones, with some missing. The sample records 100,000 to 130,000 clones, nearly 90% being singletons. Study-wide findings and caveats: It was reported that newly diagnosed patients had less baseline TCR diversity than healthy donors.

This receptor was identified in a human donor with classical Hodgkin lymphoma. J is TRBJ2-2 and V is TRBV6-6; TRBD2 is a possible D gene (5 bases). The sequencing here drew on peripheral blood mononuclear cells (PBMCs), taken before the second cycle of nivolumab. The CDR3 spells CASGRDRANTGELFF. In DNA, the CDR3 is TGTGCCAGCGGACGGGATCGCGCGAACACCGGGGAGCTGTTTTTT.